The rows below give T cell receptor beta chains drawn from one sample of a study of blood T cell repertoires in COVID-19. Sequencing was performed with immunoSEQ multiplex PCR; in TCRdb, only in-frame clones are kept and a portion is missing. The sample lists roughly 160,000 clones, approximately 86% occurring once. The sequenced material came from peripheral blood. The receptors come from a woman older than 75 with COVID-19, enrolled during active disease. CDR3s include the opening cysteine and the closing phenylalanine or tryptophan. Fields, in order: J gene, V gene, clone size, D gene, CDR3 protein, CDR3 DNA. D genes are given only for firm matches. For some rows the clone size is stated as once, few or many, or as a class when expanded; others skip it.

TRBJ2-1 TRBV7-2 . TRBD1 CASSLAWTGVDEQFF TGTGCCAGCAGCTTAGCGTGGACAGGGGTGGATGAGCAGTTCTTC
TRBJ1-2 TRBV28 . . CASTQGGAGGYTF TGTGCCAGCACCCAGGGCGGGGCCGGGGGCTACACCTTC
TRBJ2-1 TRBV7-2 . . CASSYKGLADNEQFF TGTGCCAGCAGCTACAAGGGGTTAGCGGACAATGAGCAGTTCTTC
TRBJ2-2 TRBV28 . TRBD2 CASSLLFGLAGTGELFF TGTGCCAGCAGTTTACTCTTCGGACTAGCCGGCACCGGGGAGCTGTTTTTT
TRBJ2-1 TRBV19 . TRBD2 CASSIWTSGNNEQFF TGTGCCAGTAGTATTTGGACTAGCGGTAACAATGAGCAGTTCTTC
TRBJ1-5 TRBV28 . . CASSFVGPGGNQPQHF TGTGCCAGCAGTTTTGTTGGTCCGGGTGGCAATCAGCCCCAGCATTTT
TRBJ1-1 TRBV7-2 . . CASSLGAGLNTEAFF TGTGCCAGCAGCTTAGGGGCAGGGTTGAACACTGAAGCTTTCTTT
TRBJ1-4 TRBV5-4 . . CASSLVTGEKLFF TGTGCCAGCAGCTTGGTGACAGGTGAAAAACTGTTTTTT
TRBJ1-1 TRBV5-6 . TRBD1 CASSWGQGMNTEAFF TGTGCCAGCAGCTGGGGACAGGGGATGAACACTGAAGCTTTCTTT
TRBJ2-7 TRBV7-2 . . CASSLSFREQYF TGTGCCAGCAGCTTATCTTTCCGCGAGCAGTACTTC
TRBJ1-3 TRBV29-1 . . CSVNSLGNTIYF TGCAGCGTTAATAGCCTAGGAAACACCATATATTTT
TRBJ2-1 TRBV20-1 . TRBD1 CSASDRDRFNNEQFF TGCAGTGCTAGTGACCGGGACAGGTTTAACAATGAGCAGTTCTTC
TRBJ1-6 TRBV7-9 . TRBD1 CASSLGTGASPLHF TGTGCCAGCAGCTTAGGGACAGGGGCCTCACCCCTCCACTTT
TRBJ1-3 TRBV2 . . CASSSGEGYNTIYF TGTGCCAGCAGTTCAGGGGAGGGTTACAACACCATATATTTT
TRBJ1-6 TRBV6-5 . . CASSYRAGGSPLHF TGTGCCAGCAGTTACCGGGCAGGAGGCTCACCCCTCCACTTT
TRBJ1-2 TRBV27 . . CASSLGGTQGGYTF TGTGCCAGCAGCCTTGGGGGCACCCAGGGTGGCTACACCTTC
TRBJ2-7 TRBV18 . TRBD1 CASSPTGGNEQYF TGTGCCAGCTCACCGACAGGGGGTAACGAGCAGTACTTC
TRBJ1-5 TRBV18 . . CASSQEQGFGQPQHF TGTGCCAGCTCACAAGAGCAGGGGTTCGGTCAGCCCCAGCATTTT
TRBJ2-3 TRBV9 . . CASSVVPVSTDTQYF TGTGCCAGCAGCGTAGTTCCGGTCAGCACAGATACGCAGTATTTT
TRBJ1-2 TRBV28 . . CASSLLGDYGYTF TGTGCCAGCAGTTTATTAGGGGACTATGGCTACACCTTC
TRBJ2-1 TRBV9 . TRBD2 CASSPGGVSGTEQFF TGTGCCAGCAGCCCCGGAGGGGTTAGCGGGACTGAGCAGTTCTTC
TRBJ2-1 TRBV7-9 . . CASSLTDQVNEQFF TGTGCCAGCAGCTTAACAGATCAAGTCAATGAGCAGTTCTTC
TRBJ2-7 TRBV5-1 . TRBD1 CASSLQGSYEQYF TGCGCCAGCAGCTTACAGGGGTCGTACGAGCAGTACTTC
TRBJ2-7 TRBV6-2/TRBV6-3 . TRBD1 CASSYLQGSSYEQYF TGTGCCAGCAGTTATTTACAGGGGTCCTCCTACGAGCAGTACTTC
TRBJ2-1 TRBV11-3 once . CASSPSVNTHSYNEQFF TGTGCCAGCAGCCCTAGCGTCAATACTCACTCCTACAATGAGCAGTTCTTC
TRBJ2-1 TRBV19 . TRBD2 CATETSGINEQFF TGTGCCACCGAGACTAGCGGGATCAATGAGCAGTTCTTC
TRBJ2-3 TRBV10-3 once TRBD2 CATGTSGRAPQYF TGTGCCACCGGGACTAGCGGGAGGGCCCCCCAGTATTTT
TRBJ2-4 TRBV6-1 . TRBD1 CASSEGQKNIQYF TGTGCCAGCAGTGAGGGACAGAAAAACATTCAGTACTTC
TRBJ2-4 TRBV5-8 . . CASSGGSGKNIQYF TGTGCCAGCAGCGGGGGGTCGGGGAAAAACATTCAGTACTTC
TRBJ1-2 TRBV3-1/TRBV3-2 . . CASSLDQTVYYGYTF TGTGCCAGCAGCCTCGACCAGACAGTTTACTATGGCTACACCTTC
TRBJ2-1 TRBV24-1 . . CATSDGGESRRNEQFF TGTGCCACCAGTGATGGAGGGGAGTCCCGACGTAATGAGCAGTTCTTC
TRBJ2-7 TRBV7-2 . . CASSRGSGLPYEQYF TGTGCCAGCAGCCGGGGAAGCGGGCTGCCCTACGAGCAGTACTTC
TRBJ1-4 TRBV3-1/TRBV3-2 . . CASSQLSEKLFF TGTGCCAGCAGCCAGTTATCTGAAAAACTGTTTTTT
TRBJ2-1 TRBV5-1 once TRBD2 CASSLAAGGYNEQFF TGCGCCAGCAGCTTGGCGGCGGGAGGTTATAATGAGCAGTTCTTC
TRBJ1-2 TRBV5-8 . . CASSGTGSGNYGYTF TGTGCCAGCAGCGGAACAGGGTCTGGAAACTATGGCTACACCTTC
TRBJ1-1 TRBV7-2 . . CASSLVPAGNTEAFF TGTGCCAGCAGCTTAGTTCCTGCAGGGAACACTGAAGCTTTCTTT
TRBJ2-7 TRBV2 . . CASSVRGMDEQYF TGTGCCAGCAGTGTAAGGGGAATGGACGAGCAGTACTTC
TRBJ2-1 TRBV12-2 . . CASRLALGTSGRARVNEQFF TGTGCAAGTCGCTTAGCGCTGGGGACTAGCGGGAGGGCCCGGGTCAATGAGCAGTTCTTC
TRBJ1-3 TRBV14 . . CASSLISVGLSGNTIYF TGTGCCAGCAGCCTTATTTCGGTGGGACTCTCTGGAAACACCATATATTTT
TRBJ1-5 TRBV19 . . CASSAAQGYQPQHF TGTGCCAGTAGTGCAGCTCAGGGGTATCAGCCCCAGCATTTT
TRBJ2-5 TRBV2 . TRBD1 CASLRGLRQETQYF TGTGCCAGCTTAAGGGGGCTAAGGCAAGAGACCCAGTACTTC
TRBJ1-1 TRBV24-1 . TRBD1 CATSDGTGSDTEAFF TGTGCCACCAGTGACGGGACAGGGTCGGACACTGAAGCTTTCTTT
TRBJ1-2 TRBV5-5 . . CASILVGGNGYTF TGTGCCAGCATCCTGGTCGGGGGGAATGGCTACACCTTC
TRBJ2-7 TRBV3-1/TRBV3-2 . TRBD2 CASSHHSGRDEQYF TGTGCCAGCAGCCACCATAGCGGGAGGGACGAGCAGTACTTC
TRBJ2-2 TRBV7-3 . . CASSLIGGDLAGELFF TGTGCCAGCAGCTTAATCGGCGGGGATTTGGCCGGGGAGCTGTTTTTT
TRBJ2-1 TRBV7-2 . TRBD2 CASSAGLAGRNEQFF TGTGCCAGCAGCGCGGGACTAGCGGGAAGAAATGAGCAGTTCTTC
TRBJ1-4 TRBV2 . . CASSQNRGALNEKLFF TGTGCCAGCAGTCAGAATCGGGGGGCTCTTAATGAAAAACTGTTTTTT
TRBJ1-1 TRBV6-5 . TRBD1 CASITKVTGSTEAFF TGTGCCAGCATCACGAAAGTGACAGGGAGCACTGAAGCTTTCTTT
TRBJ2-7 TRBV7-9 . . CASSLAAEQYF TGTGCCAGCAGCTTAGCGGCCGAGCAGTACTTC
TRBJ2-3 TRBV7-3 . . CASSLMTADTQYF TGTGCCAGCAGCTTGATGACTGCAGATACGCAGTATTTT
TRBJ1-2 TRBV6-4 . TRBD1 CASSPGQGRYGYTF TGTGCCAGCAGCCCAGGACAGGGGCGGTATGGCTACACCTTC
TRBJ2-7 TRBV27 few . CASRGAPGNYEQYF TGTGCCAGCAGGGGGGCTCCAGGGAACTACGAGCAGTACTTC